What follows describes a single T cell receptor (beta chain). The data belong to a study of shared clonotypes between healthy human individuals. Naive CD8 populations comprised CD45RO-negative cells positively selected for CCR7, excluding terminally differentiated effector memory CD45RA+ cells. CDR3 length: 11 amino acids. Per germline, CDR1 SGHDT and CDR2 YYEEEE. V was clipped by 3 bases and J by 9 bases, with 10 bases between them. Authors' methods: ImmunoSEQ sequences covered only the junction and lacked quality scores; filtering therefore differed. Profiling relied on immunoSEQ multiplex PCR, and the TCRdb table lists in-frame clones only, not all of them. V and J calls and clone size are given by that table; D and trimming were obtained from the DNA. Among millions of clones listed, approximately 94% were seen once.

The sequencing input was naive CD8+ T cells sorted from blood. The chain combines TRBV5-6 with TRBJ2-7; D gene ambiguous. The sequence was obtained from a man between 18 and 29 years old in good health. The CDR3 spells CASSSGLWQYF. CDR3 DNA: TGTGCCAGCAGCTCCGGGCTCTGGCAGTACTTC.